This T cell receptor beta chain came from a study of CD8+CD57+ T cells in acquired aplastic anemia. General study points: Patients shared twenty-nine CD8+ CDR3 sequences with controls.

This clonotype was found many times. Its antigen is as yet unknown. It was genomic DNA that served as the template for profiling TCR beta VDJ and CDR3. TCRdb ran MiXCR on the reads and lists one entry per CDR3 protein. The repertoire holds some 150,000 distinct CDR3 sequences, with more than 35% as singletons. In germline, CDR1 is LGHNA, CDR2 YNFKEQ. V lost 0 bases and J 7 bases, leaving 10 bases between the germline ends. This CDR3 is 15 amino acids long. The clonotype was recovered from a human donor in good health, serving as a control. The J gene is TRBJ1-6, the V gene TRBV4-2; D might be TRBD1 (6 bases). The sequenced sample was sorted CD4+, CD8+, or CD8+CD57+ T cells (not recorded which) from PBMCs. The chain's CDR3 is CASSQDRGWNSPLHF. DNA for the CDR3: TGTGCCAGCAGCCAAGACAGGGGATGGAATTCACCCCTCCACTTT.